A selection of T cell receptor beta chains follows, all from one sample in a study of technical replicates of blood from a few donors. Sequencing used immunoSEQ multiplex PCR; TCRdb keeps in-frame clones, though not all of them. The sample lists about 15,000 clones, roughly 84% occurring once. Sequencing input: PBMCs. All receptors derive from a human donor in good health. Both conserved end residues are part of each CDR3. The D gene is left open where the match is weak. Clone size is given for some rows only: seen once, a few or many times, or a class if the clone is expanded.

>-|TRBJ1-3|TRBV5-1|-
CASSFGLTSSGNTIYF
TGCGCCAGCAGTTTTGGACTGACGAGCTCTGGAAACACCATATATTTT
>-|TRBJ2-1|TRBV19|-
CASTSAGEQFF
TGTGCCAGTACTAGCGCTGGTGAGCAGTTCTTC
>-|TRBJ2-2|TRBV9|TRBD2
CASSVAGGAGELFF
TGTGCCAGCAGCGTAGCGGGAGGTGCCGGGGAGCTGTTTTTT
>-|TRBJ2-1|TRBV7-6|TRBD2
CASSLWSSGYNEQFF
TGTGCCAGCAGCTTATGGTCTAGCGGCTACAATGAGCAGTTCTTC
>-|TRBJ2-5|TRBV19|-
CASNKYGETQYF
TGTGCCAGTAACAAATATGGAGAGACCCAGTACTTC
>once|TRBJ1-2|TRBV30|-
CAWSQSGYGYTF
TGTGCCTGGAGTCAGTCAGGGTACGGCTACACCTTC
>-|TRBJ2-5|TRBV25-1|TRBD1
CASSQGTGGFETQYF
TGTGCCAGCAGTCAAGGAACAGGGGGCTTTGAGACCCAGTACTTC
>-|TRBJ2-7|TRBV10-3|TRBD1
CAIRLGQINEQYF
TGTGCCATCAGATTGGGACAGATAAACGAGCAGTACTTC
>-|TRBJ2-3|TRBV9|TRBD2
CASSVVSGGMDTQYF
TGTGCCAGCAGCGTAGTTTCCGGGGGGATGGATACGCAGTATTTT
>-|TRBJ2-5|TRBV7-8|-
CASSLRTKETQYF
TGTGCCAGCAGCTTGCGGACAAAAGAGACCCAGTACTTC
>-|TRBJ2-1|TRBV11-2|TRBD2
CASSLGGIGRGEQFF
TGTGCCAGCAGCTTAGGCGGGATAGGGAGGGGTGAGCAGTTCTTC
>-|TRBJ2-3|TRBV5-1|-
CASSGALGHSTDTQYF
TGCGCCAGCAGCGGCGCCCTGGGACACAGCACAGATACGCAGTATTTT
>once|TRBJ2-1|TRBV5-1|-
CASSLSPNNEQFF
TGCGCCAGCAGCTTAAGCCCGAACAATGAGCAGTTCTTC
>-|TRBJ2-7|TRBV6-5|TRBD1
CASRITGGQNEQYF
TGTGCCAGCAGAATAACAGGGGGGCAGAACGAGCAGTACTTC
>-|TRBJ2-7|TRBV7-8|TRBD2
CASSGGGPGYEQYF
TGTGCCAGCAGCGGGGGAGGGCCTGGATACGAGCAGTACTTC
>-|TRBJ2-7|TRBV19|-
CASSIGTPGEQYF
TGTGCCAGTAGTATAGGAACCCCCGGGGAGCAGTACTTC
>few|TRBJ1-1|TRBV27|-
CASSTRTGGTEAFF
TGTGCCAGCAGTACGAGGACGGGGGGGACTGAAGCTTTCTTT
>-|TRBJ1-1|TRBV10-2|-
CASSVGRGTVRAEAFF
TGCGCCAGCAGCGTCGGTAGGGGGACCGTGAGGGCTGAAGCTTTCTTT
>once|TRBJ2-2|TRBV7-6|-
CASSLPGTGELFF
TGTGCCAGCAGCTTGCCGGGTACCGGGGAGCTGTTTTTT
>-|TRBJ2-7|TRBV6-5|TRBD2
CASSRGTSGSYEQYF
TGTGCCAGCAGTCGAGGGACTAGCGGGAGCTACGAGCAGTACTTC
>-|TRBJ2-3|TRBV7-3|-
CASSSADGSGGDTQYF
TGTGCCAGCAGTTCGGCGGACGGGAGTGGGGGAGATACGCAGTATTTT
>-|TRBJ2-7|TRBV5-3|TRBD1
CARSEGQGKGDLPYEQYF
TGTGCCAGAAGCGAGGGACAGGGAAAAGGGGATCTGCCCTACGAGCAGTACTTC
>-|TRBJ2-2|TRBV6-1|TRBD2
CASGEGANTGELFF
TGTGCCAGTGGGGAGGGCGCGAACACCGGGGAGCTGTTTTTT
>-|TRBJ2-1|TRBV29-1|TRBD2
CSLRTSGRAEQFF
TGCAGCCTCCGGACTAGCGGGAGGGCTGAGCAGTTCTTC
>-|TRBJ2-7|TRBV19|TRBD2
CASRLAGNTKQYF
TGTGCCAGTAGGCTAGCGGGAAATACGAAGCAGTACTTC
>-|TRBJ2-5|TRBV27|-
CASSPWGGVETQYF
TGTGCCAGCAGTCCTTGGGGCGGGGTTGAGACCCAGTACTTC
>few|TRBJ1-5|TRBV7-2|-
CASSPLRGSNQPQHF
TGTGCCAGCAGCCCCCTCAGGGGTAGCAATCAGCCCCAGCATTTT
>-|TRBJ2-1|TRBV29-1|-
CSGTDYNEQFF
TGCAGCGGGACTGATTACAATGAGCAGTTCTTC
>-|TRBJ1-1|TRBV6-5|-
CASSVAVAEAEAFF
TGTGCCAGCAGTGTAGCTGTCGCGGAAGCTGAAGCTTTCTTT
>-|TRBJ2-5|TRBV7-9|TRBD1
CASSRGTGGDETQYF
TGTGCCAGCAGCCGGGGGACAGGGGGCGATGAGACCCAGTACTTC
>-|TRBJ1-2|TRBV29-1|TRBD1
CSAASLTGFYGYTF
TGCAGCGCCGCCTCCCTGACAGGGTTCTATGGCTACACCTTC
>-|TRBJ2-1|TRBV7-9|TRBD2
CASSSTVSGRGGQFF
TGTGCCAGCAGCTCCACTGTCAGCGGGAGAGGGGGGCAGTTCTTC
>-|TRBJ2-1|TRBV5-1|-
CASSLDISYNEQFF
TGCGCCAGCAGCTTGGACATCTCCTACAATGAGCAGTTCTTC